Listed here is a single T cell receptor beta chain. Its cognate antigen is unknown. This sample's time point: week 23, last vaccination. Topical imiquimod accompanied each vaccine dose, which consisted of 300 ug of mutant IDH1 20-mer peptide. Generated by immunoSEQ multiplex PCR, the TCRdb table keeps only in-frame clones and is missing some. This table holds 40,000 to 45,000 clones, about 88% found once. This sample was taken from a study of a mutant IDH1 vaccine in newly diagnosed glioma. As for the study in general: The first vaccination came 4-6 weeks after radiotherapy alone, or with temozolomide cycles. The treated population exhibited a male proportion of roughly 60%, a female proportion of around 40%, and a mean age of around 40 years.

General study results and limits: A vaccine-induced immune response developed in about 94% of the patients.

The clonotype comes from a young woman with glioma. Some clones in this sample may be carry-over from other donors' samples. The sequences come from PBMCs, collected from a glioma patient whose treatment included an IDH1 peptide vaccine.

CDR3 residues: CASREGLAGSYNEQFF. The DNA of the CDR3 is TGTGCCAGTAGGGAAGGACTAGCGGGTTCCTACAATGAGCAGTTCTTC. This sequence joins TRBV19 and TRBJ2-1; 11 nucleotides align to TRBD2. The CDR3 runs 16 residues. V lost 6 bases to trimming and J lost 1 base; unmatched junction nucleotides: 5. Germline loops: CDR1 LNHDA, CDR2 SQIVND (reference sequence).